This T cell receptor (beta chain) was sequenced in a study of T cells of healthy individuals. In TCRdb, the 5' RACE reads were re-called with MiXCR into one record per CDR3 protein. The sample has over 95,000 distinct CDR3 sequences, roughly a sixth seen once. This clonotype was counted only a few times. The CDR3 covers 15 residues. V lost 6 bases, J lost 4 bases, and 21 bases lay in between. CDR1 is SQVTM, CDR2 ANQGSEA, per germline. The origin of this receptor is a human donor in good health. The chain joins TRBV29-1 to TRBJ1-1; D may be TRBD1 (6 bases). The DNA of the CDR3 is TGCAGCGTGGGGGCCCGGACACATCAAACCACTGAAGCTTTCTTT. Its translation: CSVGARTHQTTEAFF.